This T cell receptor beta chain was captured by sequencing in a study of T-cell reconstitution after alpha-beta-depleted transplantation in children. Study-wide results and caveats: Hyperexpanded clones declined; after one year, newly produced T cells mostly supplied diversity. Several patients had high TCRbeta diversity at day 60; it came from surviving recipient T cells and thymic progenitors. The origin of alpha-beta T cells about two months after transplant was reportedly several hundred expanded graft clones.

From germline, CDR1 is MGHRA and CDR2 YSYEKL. CDR3 size: 17 residues. V was pared by 0 bases and J by 1 base, with 12 bases between. This clonotype has just a few counts. The target antigen is unknown. As it was prepared, the TCRbeta library received unique molecular identifiers. TCRdb reanalysed the PCR reads using MiXCR and keeps one entry per CDR3 protein. The sample holds approximately 500,000 distinct CDR3 sequences, 8% to 11% seen once. This specimen consisted of PBMCs, obtained before TCRalphabeta/CD19-depleted stem cell transplant. The clonotype comes from a child aged 2 to 10 with inherited bone marrow failure, due to receive a stem cell transplant. V usage is TRBV4-1 and J usage is TRBJ2-2, with D unresolved. The CDR3 protein is CASSQDFGVLNTGELFF. Written as DNA, the CDR3 is TGCGCCAGCAGCCAAGATTTCGGAGTCTTGAACACCGGGGAGCTGTTTTTT.